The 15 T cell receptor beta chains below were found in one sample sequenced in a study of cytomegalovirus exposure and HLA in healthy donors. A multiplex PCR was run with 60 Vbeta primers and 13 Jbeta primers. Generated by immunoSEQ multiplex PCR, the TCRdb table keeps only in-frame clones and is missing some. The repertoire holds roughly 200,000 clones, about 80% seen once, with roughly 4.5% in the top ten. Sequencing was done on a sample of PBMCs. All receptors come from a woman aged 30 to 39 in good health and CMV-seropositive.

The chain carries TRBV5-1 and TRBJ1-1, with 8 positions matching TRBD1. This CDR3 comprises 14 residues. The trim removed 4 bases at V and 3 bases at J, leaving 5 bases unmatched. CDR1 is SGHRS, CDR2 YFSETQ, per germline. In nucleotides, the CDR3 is TGCGCCAGCAGCCCTTCGGACAGGGACACTGAAGCTTTCTTT. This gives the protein CASSPSDRDTEAFF.

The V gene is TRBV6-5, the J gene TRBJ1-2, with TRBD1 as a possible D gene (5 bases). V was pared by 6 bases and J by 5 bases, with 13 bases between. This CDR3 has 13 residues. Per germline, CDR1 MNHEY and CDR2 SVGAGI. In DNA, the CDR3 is TGTGCCAGCAGGGGGAGGACATTGTATGGCTACACCTTC. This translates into CASRGRTLYGYTF.

The CDR3 nucleotides read TGTGCCATCAGTCTAACAGGGGGGGATCAGCCCCAGCATTTT. Protein product: CAISLTGGDQPQHF. The chain is built from TRBV10-3 and TRBJ1-5; 8 bases line up with TRBD1. This CDR3 region has 14 residues. Trimming removed 5 bases from V and 5 bases from J; junction bases left unmatched: 5. CDR1 ENHRY and CDR2 SYGVKD come from the germline V gene.

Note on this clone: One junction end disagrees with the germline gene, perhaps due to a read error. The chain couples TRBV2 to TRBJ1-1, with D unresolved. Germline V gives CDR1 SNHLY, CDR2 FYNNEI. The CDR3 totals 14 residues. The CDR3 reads CASREGLANTEAFF. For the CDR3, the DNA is TGTGCCAGCAGGGAAGGACTTGCGAACACTGAAGCTTTCTTT.

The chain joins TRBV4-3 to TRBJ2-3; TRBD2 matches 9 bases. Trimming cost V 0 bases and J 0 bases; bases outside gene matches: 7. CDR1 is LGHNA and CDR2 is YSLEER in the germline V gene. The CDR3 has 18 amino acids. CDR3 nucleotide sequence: TGCGCCAGCAGCCAAGATAGGGCTAGCGGGACTAGCACAGATACGCAGTATTTT. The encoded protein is CASSQDRASGTSTDTQYF.

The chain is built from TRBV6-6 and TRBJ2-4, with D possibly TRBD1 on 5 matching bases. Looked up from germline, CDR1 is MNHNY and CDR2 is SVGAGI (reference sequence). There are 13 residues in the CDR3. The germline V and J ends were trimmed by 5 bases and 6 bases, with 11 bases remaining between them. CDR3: CASSPGQGNIQYF. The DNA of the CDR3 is TGTGCCAGCAGTCCCGGGCAGGGAAACATTCAGTACTTC.

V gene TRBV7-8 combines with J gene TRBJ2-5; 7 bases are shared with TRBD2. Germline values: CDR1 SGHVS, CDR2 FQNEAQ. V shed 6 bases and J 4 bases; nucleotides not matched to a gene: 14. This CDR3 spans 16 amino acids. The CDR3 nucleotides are TGTGCCAGCAGTCCACGTAGACTAGCACATAGAGAGACCCAGTACTTC. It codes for CASSPRRLAHRETQYF.

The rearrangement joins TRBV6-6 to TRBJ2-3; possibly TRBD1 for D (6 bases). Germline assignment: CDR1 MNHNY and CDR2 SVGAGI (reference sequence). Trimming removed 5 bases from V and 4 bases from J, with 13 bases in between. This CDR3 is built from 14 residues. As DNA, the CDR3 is TGTGCCAGCAGTGACAGGTCTCCCGCAGATACGCAGTATTTT. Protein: CASSDRSPADTQYF.

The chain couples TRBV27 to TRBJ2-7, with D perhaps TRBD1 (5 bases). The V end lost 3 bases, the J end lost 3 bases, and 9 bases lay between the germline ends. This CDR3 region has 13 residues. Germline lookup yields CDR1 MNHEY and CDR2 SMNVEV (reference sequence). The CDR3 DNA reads TGTGCCAGCAGTTTTAAGGGGAACTACGAGCAGTACTTC. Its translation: CASSFKGNYEQYF.

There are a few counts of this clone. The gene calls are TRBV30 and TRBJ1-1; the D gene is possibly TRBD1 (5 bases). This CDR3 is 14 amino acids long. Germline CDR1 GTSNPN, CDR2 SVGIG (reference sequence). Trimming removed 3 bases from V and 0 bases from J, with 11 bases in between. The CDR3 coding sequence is TGTGCCTGGAGCCGACAGTCCATGAACACTGAAGCTTTCTTT. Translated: CAWSRQSMNTEAFF.

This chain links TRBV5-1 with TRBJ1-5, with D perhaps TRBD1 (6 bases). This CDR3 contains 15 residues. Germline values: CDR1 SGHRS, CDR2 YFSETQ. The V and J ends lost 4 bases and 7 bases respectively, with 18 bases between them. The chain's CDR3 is CASSLSGGTQQPQHF. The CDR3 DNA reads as TGCGCCAGCAGCCTTTCGGGAGGGACACAACAGCCCCAGCATTTT.

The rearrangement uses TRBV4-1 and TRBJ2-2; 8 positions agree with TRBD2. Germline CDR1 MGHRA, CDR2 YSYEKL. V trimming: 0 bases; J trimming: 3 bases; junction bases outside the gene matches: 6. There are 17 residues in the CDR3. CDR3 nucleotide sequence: TGCGCCAGCAGCCAAGATCTGAGGACTAGCTACACCGGGGAGCTGTTTTTT. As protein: CASSQDLRTSYTGELFF.

In DNA form, the CDR3 reads TGTGCCAGCAGCCCTATCGGGGGGCATGAAGCTTTCTTT. Protein product: CASSPIGGHEAFF. The rearrangement links TRBV7-6 to TRBJ1-1, with D tentatively TRBD1 (6 bases). The germline V gene has CDR1 SGHVS and CDR2 FNYEAQ. V lost 5 bases, J lost 7 bases, and 14 bases lay in between. The CDR3 extends over 13 amino acids.

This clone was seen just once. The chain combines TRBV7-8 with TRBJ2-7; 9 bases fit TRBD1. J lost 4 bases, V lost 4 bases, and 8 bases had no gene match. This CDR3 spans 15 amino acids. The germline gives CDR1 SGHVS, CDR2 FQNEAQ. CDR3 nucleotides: TGTGCCAGCAGCTACCTGACAGGGGGTTCATACGAGCAGTACTTC. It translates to CASSYLTGGSYEQYF.

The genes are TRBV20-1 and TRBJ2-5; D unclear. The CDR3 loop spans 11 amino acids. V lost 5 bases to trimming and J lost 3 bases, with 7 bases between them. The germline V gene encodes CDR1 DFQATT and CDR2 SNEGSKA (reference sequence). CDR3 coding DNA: TGCAGTGCTCCACCTAAAGAGACCCAGTACTTC. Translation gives CSAPPKETQYF.